The 29 T cell receptor beta chains reported below all come from one sample, sequenced in a study of T cells expressing NK-cell markers. TCRdb reworked the 5' RACE reads into one entry per CDR3 protein, no DNA. The table lists about 460,000 distinct CDR3 sequences. Sequencing was carried out using blood T cells: a sorted CD56 or NKG2C T cell subset, CD4+ or CD8+ T cells, or bulk PBMC T cells (not recorded which). The receptors here all came from a woman in her 50s in good health.

The chain uses TRBV5-5 and TRBJ1-5. The CDR3 contains 15 residues. The germline CDR1 and CDR2 sequences are SGHKS and YYEKEE (reference sequence). CDR3 residues: CASSLDSYVGQPQHF. The whole variable domain, filled in from reference TRBV5-5 and TRBJ1-5, reads DAGVTQSPTHLIKTRGQQVTLRCSPISGHKSVSWYQQVLGQGPQFIFQYYEKEERGRGNFPDRFSARQFPNYSSELNVNALLLGDSALYLCASSLDSYVGQPQHFGDGTRLSIL.

J is TRBJ1-1 and V is TRBV4-1. The CDR3 is 13 residues long. The germline V gene encodes CDR1 MGHRA and CDR2 YSYEKL. The CDR3 sequence: CASSQVVGTEAFF.

This chain joins TRBV27 and TRBJ1-6. In germline, CDR1 is MNHEY, CDR2 SMNVEV (reference sequence). This CDR3 is 17 amino acids long. The CDR3 protein is CASRGVRRASYNSPLHF.

J is TRBJ2-1 and V is TRBV3-1; lacking DNA, the TRBD1 call made by TCRdb goes unchecked. The CDR3 spans 17 residues. The germline V gene has CDR1 LGHDT and CDR2 YNNKEL (reference sequence). The CDR3 reads CASSPQNWDRGQNEQFF.

V is TRBV20-1 and J is TRBJ1-1; TCRdb gives TRBD1 as the D gene, but with no DNA this cannot be confirmed. CDR3 size: 13 residues. From germline, CDR1 is DFQATT and CDR2 SNEGSKA (reference sequence). The CDR3 loop is CSAAGATDTEAFF.

The chain is built from TRBV29-1 and TRBJ1-2; lacking DNA, the TRBD1 call made by TCRdb goes unchecked. In germline, CDR1 is SQVTM, CDR2 ANQGSEA. CDR3 length: 12 amino acids. CDR3 loop: CSVQGYNYGYTF.

J is TRBJ2-1 and V is TRBV20-1; lacking DNA, the TRBD2 call made by TCRdb goes unchecked. Germline V CDR1 and CDR2: DFQATT, SNEGSKA (reference sequence). This CDR3 contains 16 residues. CDR3 in amino acids: CSARGTGKGGSWEQFF.

The CDR3 is CASSVAGVGSGANVLTF. This chain links TRBV6-2 or TRBV6-3 with TRBJ2-6; TCRdb designates TRBD2, a call that cannot be tested without DNA. The CDR3 loop spans 17 amino acids. Germline CDR1 reads MNHEY; CDR2 reads SVGEGT.

The chain joins TRBV11-2 to TRBJ2-3. Germline V lookup: CDR1 SGHAT, CDR2 FQNNGV. This CDR3 has 14 amino acids. CDR3 sequence reads: CASSPARSTDTQYF.

This chain joins TRBV9 and TRBJ1-1. The CDR3 runs to 15 residues. Germline CDR1 SGDLS, CDR2 YYNGEE. CDR3 residues: CASSVEGLPNTEAFF. Using reference TRBV9 and TRBJ1-1 for the parts outside the CDR3, the full variable domain is DSGVTQTPKHLITATGQRVTLRCSPRSGDLSVYWYQQSLDQGLQFLIQYYNGEERAKGNILERFSAQQFPDLHSELNLSSLELGDSALYFCASSVEGLPNTEAFFGQGTRLTVV.

The rearrangement links TRBV4-1 to TRBJ1-2; TCRdb's assignment of TRBD1 cannot be checked, as there is no DNA. CDR1 is MGHRA and CDR2 is YSYEKL in the germline V gene. The CDR3 extends over 17 amino acids. CDR3 sequence: CASSQDPRRGGNYGYTF.

The chain couples TRBV12-3 or TRBV12-4 to TRBJ2-7; TCRdb returns TRBD1, unconfirmable since there is no DNA. The CDR3 is made up of 14 amino acids. The CDR3 here is CASTTTGGTYEQYF.

The chain recombines TRBV12-3 or TRBV12-4 with TRBJ1-2. CDR3 size: 13 residues. The CDR3 sequence: CASSLGITYGYTF.

The V gene is TRBV7-2, the J gene TRBJ2-5; TCRdb reports TRBD2, a call that lacks DNA to check it against. This CDR3 is built from 15 residues. The V gene's germline CDR1 is SGHTA and CDR2 FQGNSA. This CDR3 is CASSLASASRETQYF.

The chain is built from TRBV5-4 and TRBJ2-1. CDR3 length equals 15 residues. Germline V lookup: CDR1 SGHNT, CDR2 YYREEE (reference sequence). CDR3 protein: CASSLVGRRYNEQFF.

J is TRBJ2-7 and V is TRBV9; TCRdb's D gene call, TRBD2, goes unchecked for lack of DNA. The germline CDR1 and CDR2 sequences are SGDLS and YYNGEE. There are 14 residues in the CDR3. The CDR3 loop reads CASSVLAGGNEQYF.

This chain joins TRBV20-1 and TRBJ2-5; TCRdb lists TRBD1, though no DNA is available to test this call. The CDR3 is 15 residues long. Looked up from germline, CDR1 is DFQATT and CDR2 is SNEGSKA (reference sequence). The CDR3 is CSAREGLGPGETQYF.

The V and J genes are TRBV5-4 and TRBJ2-2; TCRdb lists TRBD2, though no DNA is available to test this call. Germline V gives CDR1 SGHNT, CDR2 YYREEE (reference sequence). The length of the CDR3 is 15 residues. CDR3 sequence reads: CASSPGLHKTGELFF.

The genes are TRBV5-5 and TRBJ1-2. The CDR3 runs to 14 residues. The V gene's germline CDR1 is SGHKS and CDR2 YYEKEE (reference sequence). CDR3 in amino acids: CASSLSGANYGYTF.

The chain combines TRBV29-1 with TRBJ2-2; without DNA, the TCRdb call of TRBD2 cannot be checked. The CDR3 has 14 amino acids. Germline V gene sequence: CDR1 SQVTM, CDR2 ANQGSEA. CDR3 in amino acids: CSVEERPGAGELFF.

The gene calls are TRBV5-1 and TRBJ1-1. Germline V gene lookup returns CDR1 SGHRS and CDR2 YFSETQ. The CDR3 runs 14 residues. CDR3: CASSLATDYPEAFF.

The chain has TRBV9 and TRBJ2-2; TCRdb names TRBD2, which stays unverified in the absence of DNA. This CDR3 is 18 amino acids long. Germline V lookup: CDR1 SGDLS, CDR2 YYNGEE. CDR3 protein: CASSVRSGSRANTGELFF.

The rearrangement joins TRBV20-1 to TRBJ2-1; the TRBD2 assignment by TCRdb is unverifiable without DNA. CDR1 DFQATT and CDR2 SNEGSKA come from the germline V gene (reference sequence). The CDR3 is made up of 13 amino acids. The chain's CDR3 is CSAGGTRYNEQFF.

The gene calls are TRBV10-3 and TRBJ1-2; the D gene TCRdb calls, TRBD1, cannot be checked with no DNA. This CDR3 is 14 amino acids long. Germline values: CDR1 ENHRY, CDR2 SYGVKD. Here the CDR3 reads CAITTGDRLLGYTF.

The rearrangement joins TRBV3-1 to TRBJ2-5; TCRdb lists TRBD1, though no DNA is available to test this call. Germline loops: CDR1 LGHDT, CDR2 YNNKEL (reference sequence). CDR3 size: 16 residues. The CDR3 loop is CASRYGSGRGIGTQYF.

V usage is TRBV7-9 and J usage is TRBJ2-7; as DNA is missing, the TRBD2 call by TCRdb cannot be tested. The CDR3 runs 15 residues. The germline CDR1 and CDR2 sequences are SEHNR and FQNEAQ (reference sequence). The CDR3 sequence: CASSLVRAQSHEQYF.

The V call is TRBV12-3 or TRBV12-4, the J call TRBJ2-5; TCRdb lists TRBD2, though no DNA is available to test this call. This CDR3 has 15 residues. The CDR3 protein is CASSRRLAGGETQYF.

The rearrangement uses TRBV10-1 and TRBJ2-1; checking the TCRdb D call of TRBD2 is not possible without DNA. The CDR3 consists of 15 residues. The germline CDR1 and CDR2 sequences are WNHNN and SYGVQD (reference sequence). CDR3 sequence reads: CASSFSGRALNEQFF.

V gene TRBV12-3 or TRBV12-4 combines with J gene TRBJ2-1; TCRdb proposes TRBD2, but this gene call is untestable without DNA. The CDR3 totals 17 residues. CDR3: CASSFPRASGSGNEQFF.